This is a list of T cell receptor beta chains from one sample in a study of Graves' ophthalmopathy and Graves' hyperthyroidism. A single record per CDR3 protein comes from TCRdb applying MiXCR to the multiplex PCR reads. Of hundreds of thousands of distinct CDR3 sequences in the sample, about a fifth are singletons; the top ten hold about 6.6%. The sequenced sample consisted of peripheral blood. The receptors here all came from a woman between 18 and 29 years old with stable Graves' hyperthyroidism. Some clones in this sample may be carry-over from other donors' samples. CDR3s include the opening cysteine and the closing phenylalanine or tryptophan. Each record gives: CDR3 DNA, CDR3 protein, J gene, clone size, D gene, V gene. D genes are given only for firm matches. A clone size is listed for some rows: how often the clone was seen (once, few, many), or a class if it is expanded.

TGTGCCACCGCACCGTCACACGCGAACACCGGGGAGCTGTTTTTT | CATAPSHANTGELFF | TRBJ2-2 | many | - | TRBV24-1
TGTGCCAGCAGTTACAGAAGTATTGGGGCCAACGTCCTGACTTTC | CASSYRSIGANVLTF | TRBJ2-6 | - | - | TRBV6-5
TGTGCCAGCAGACCTACAGGGGGAAACACCATATATTTT | CASRPTGGNTIYF | TRBJ1-3 | many | - | TRBV12-3/TRBV12-4
TGTGCCAGCAGCGTAGCAAACAGGGGGCTTGGCTACACCTTC | CASSVANRGLGYTF | TRBJ1-2 | many | TRBD1 | TRBV9
TGCAGCGTTACTCCCTACAGGGGGGAGGCCTACGAGCAGTACTTC | CSVTPYRGEAYEQYF | TRBJ2-7 | many | TRBD1 | TRBV29-1
TGTGCCAGACAGGGGCCCACCGGGGAGCTGTTTTTT | CARQGPTGELFF | TRBJ2-2 | many | TRBD1 | TRBV2
TGTGCCAGCAGACTGAGCTCCTATAATTCACCCCTCCACTTT | CASRLSSYNSPLHF | TRBJ1-6 | many | - | TRBV2
TGTGCCAGTACTCGGGACGGGTCAAGCTCCTACGAGCAGTACTTC | CASTRDGSSSYEQYF | TRBJ2-7 | many | - | TRBV19
TGTGCCAGCAGTTCAGAAAGACTAGCGGGAGGGCCAGGGGAGACCCAGTACTTC | CASSSERLAGGPGETQYF | TRBJ2-5 | once | TRBD2 | TRBV12-3/TRBV12-4
TGCGCCAGCAGCTTGGAGGGGACTCGCAATCAGCCCCAGCATTTT | CASSLEGTRNQPQHF | TRBJ1-5 | many | - | TRBV5-1
TGCAGTGCTAGAGCGGGGGCAGGGATGAACACTGAAGCTTTCTTT | CSARAGAGMNTEAFF | TRBJ1-1 | many | - | TRBV20-1
TGTGCCAGCAGTTTGACCCTGGGACAGATTCCTGAAGCTTTCTTT | CASSLTLGQIPEAFF | TRBJ1-1 | - | TRBD1 | TRBV6-5
TGTGCCAGCAGTTTACGGGGCAGGGGGAACACTGAAGCTTTCTTT | CASSLRGRGNTEAFF | TRBJ1-1 | many | - | TRBV12-3/TRBV12-4
TGTGCCAGCAGTTTTGGCGGGGACAGCTCCTACGAGCAGTACTTC | CASSFGGDSSYEQYF | TRBJ2-7 | - | - | TRBV12-3/TRBV12-4
TGTGCCAGCAGTCGTACAGGGGCCTACGAGCAGTACTTC | CASSRTGAYEQYF | TRBJ2-7 | many | TRBD1 | TRBV2
TGTGCCAGCAATCCCGACGAGCAAGAGACCCAGTACTTC | CASNPDEQETQYF | TRBJ2-5 | - | - | TRBV12-3/TRBV12-4
TGTGCCAGCAGCACCCGGGACAGGGGGCTCCACGAGCAGTACTTC | CASSTRDRGLHEQYF | TRBJ2-7 | many | TRBD1 | TRBV11-1